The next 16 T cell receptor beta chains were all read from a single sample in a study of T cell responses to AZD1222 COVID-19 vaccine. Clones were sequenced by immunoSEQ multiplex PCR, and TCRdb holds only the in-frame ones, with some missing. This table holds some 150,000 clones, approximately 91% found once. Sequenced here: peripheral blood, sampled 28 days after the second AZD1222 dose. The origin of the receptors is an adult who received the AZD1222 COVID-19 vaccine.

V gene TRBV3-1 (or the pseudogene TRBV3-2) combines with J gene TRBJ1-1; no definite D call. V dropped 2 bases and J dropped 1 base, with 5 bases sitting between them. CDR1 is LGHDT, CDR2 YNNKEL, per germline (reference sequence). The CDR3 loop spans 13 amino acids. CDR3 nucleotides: TGTGCCAGCAGCCAATTGACGAACACTGAAGCTTTCTTT. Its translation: CASSQLTNTEAFF.

CDR3 in amino acids: CASSLELAGGGDTQYF. The DNA for the CDR3 is TGCGCCAGCAGCTTGGAACTAGCGGGGGGTGGAGATACGCAGTATTTT. This sequence joins TRBV5-1 and TRBJ2-3, with 12 bases lining up with TRBD2. Germline V gene data show CDR1 as SGHRS and CDR2 as YFSETQ. This CDR3 is built from 16 residues. V shed 0 bases and J 5 bases; nucleotides not matched to a gene: 4.

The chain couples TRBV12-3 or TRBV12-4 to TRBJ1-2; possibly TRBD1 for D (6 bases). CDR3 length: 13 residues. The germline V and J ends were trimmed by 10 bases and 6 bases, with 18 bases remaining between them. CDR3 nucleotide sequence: TGTGCCACCTCACCTTGGGGGGGGCATGGCTACACCTTC. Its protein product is CATSPWGGHGYTF.

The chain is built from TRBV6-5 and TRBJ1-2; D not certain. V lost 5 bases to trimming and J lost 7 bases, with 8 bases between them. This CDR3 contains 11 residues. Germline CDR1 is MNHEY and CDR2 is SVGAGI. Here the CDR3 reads CASSTLGGYTF. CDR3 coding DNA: TGTGCCAGCAGTACTCTCGGTGGCTACACCTTC.

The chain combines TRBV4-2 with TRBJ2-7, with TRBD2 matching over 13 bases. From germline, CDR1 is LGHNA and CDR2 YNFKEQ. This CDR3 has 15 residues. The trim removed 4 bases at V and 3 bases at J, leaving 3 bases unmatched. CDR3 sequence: CASSRTSGGYYEQYF. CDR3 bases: TGTGCCAGCAGCCGGACTAGCGGGGGTTACTACGAGCAGTACTTC.

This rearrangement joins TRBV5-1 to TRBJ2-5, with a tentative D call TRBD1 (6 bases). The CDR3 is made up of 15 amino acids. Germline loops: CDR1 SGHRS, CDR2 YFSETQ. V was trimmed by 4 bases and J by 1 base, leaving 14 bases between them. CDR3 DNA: TGCGCCAGCAGCCCGCTGGACAGTCTCCAAGAGACCCAGTACTTC. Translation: CASSPLDSLQETQYF.

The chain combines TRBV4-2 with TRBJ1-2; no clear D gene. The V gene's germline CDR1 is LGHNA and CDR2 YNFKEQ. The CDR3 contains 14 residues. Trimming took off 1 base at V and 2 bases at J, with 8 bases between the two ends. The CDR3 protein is CASSQVPGNYGYTF. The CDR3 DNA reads TGTGCCAGCAGCCAAGTTCCGGGGAACTATGGCTACACCTTC.

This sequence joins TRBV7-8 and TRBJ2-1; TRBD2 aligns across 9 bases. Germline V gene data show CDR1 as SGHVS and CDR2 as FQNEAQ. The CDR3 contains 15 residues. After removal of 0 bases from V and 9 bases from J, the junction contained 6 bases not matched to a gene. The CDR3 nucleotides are TGTGCCAGCAGCTTAGCGAGCGGGGGGAGTGGTGAGCAGTTCTTC. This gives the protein CASSLASGGSGEQFF.

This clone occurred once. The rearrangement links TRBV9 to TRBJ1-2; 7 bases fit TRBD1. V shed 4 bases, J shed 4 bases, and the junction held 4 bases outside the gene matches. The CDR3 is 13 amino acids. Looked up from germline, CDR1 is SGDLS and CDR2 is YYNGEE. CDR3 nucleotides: TGTGCCAGCAGCACCCGGGACAGCTATGGCTACACCTTC. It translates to CASSTRDSYGYTF.

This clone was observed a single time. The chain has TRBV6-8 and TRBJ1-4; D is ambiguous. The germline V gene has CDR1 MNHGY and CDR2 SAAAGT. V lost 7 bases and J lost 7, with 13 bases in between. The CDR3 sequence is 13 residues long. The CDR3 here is CASTTPDVEKLFF. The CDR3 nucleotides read TGTGCCAGCACCACTCCAGACGTTGAAAAACTGTTTTTT.

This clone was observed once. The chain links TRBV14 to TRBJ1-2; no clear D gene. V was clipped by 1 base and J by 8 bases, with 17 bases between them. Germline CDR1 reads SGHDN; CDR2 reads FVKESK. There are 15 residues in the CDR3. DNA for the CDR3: TGTGCCAGCAGCCAAGTTAATTCCGGCCCTTACGGCTACACCTTC. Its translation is CASSQVNSGPYGYTF.

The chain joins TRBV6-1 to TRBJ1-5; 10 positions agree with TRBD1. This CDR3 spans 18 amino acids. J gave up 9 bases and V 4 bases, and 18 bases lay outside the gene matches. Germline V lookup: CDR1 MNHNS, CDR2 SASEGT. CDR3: CASSALNYGTGVEVPQHF. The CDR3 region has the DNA TGTGCCAGCAGTGCGTTAAATTACGGGACAGGGGTGGAGGTGCCCCAGCATTTT.

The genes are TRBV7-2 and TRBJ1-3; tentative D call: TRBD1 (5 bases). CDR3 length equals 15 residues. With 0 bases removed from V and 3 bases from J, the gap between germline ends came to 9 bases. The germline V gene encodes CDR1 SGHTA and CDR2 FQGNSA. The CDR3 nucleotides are TGTGCCAGCAGCTTAGCTCGGACAATTGGAAACACCATATATTTT. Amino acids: CASSLARTIGNTIYF.

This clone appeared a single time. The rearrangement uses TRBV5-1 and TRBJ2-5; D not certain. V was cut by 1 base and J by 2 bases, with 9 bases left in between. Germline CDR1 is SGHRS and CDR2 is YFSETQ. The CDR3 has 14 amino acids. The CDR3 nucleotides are TGCGCCAGCAGCTTGCATCAACTACAAGAGACCCAGTACTTC. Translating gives CASSLHQLQETQYF. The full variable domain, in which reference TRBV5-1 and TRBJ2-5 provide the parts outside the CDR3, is KAGVTQTPRYLIKTRGQQVTLSCSPISGHRSVSWYQQTPGQGLQFLFEYFSETQRNKGNFPGRFSGRQFSNSRSEMNVSTLELGDSALYLCASSLHQLQETQYFGPGTRLLVL.

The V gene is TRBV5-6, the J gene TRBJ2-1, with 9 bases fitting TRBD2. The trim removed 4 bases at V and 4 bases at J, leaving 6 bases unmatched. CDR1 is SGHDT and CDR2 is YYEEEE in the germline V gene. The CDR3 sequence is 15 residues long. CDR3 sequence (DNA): TGTGCCAGCAGCATTAGCGGGAGCGGGTACAATGAGCAGTTCTTC. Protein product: CASSISGSGYNEQFF. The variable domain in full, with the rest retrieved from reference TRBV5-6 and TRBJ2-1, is DAGVTQSPTHLIKTRGQQVTLRCSPKSGHDTVSWYQQALGQGPQFIFQYYEEEERQRGNFPDRFSGHQFPNYSSELNVNALLLGDSALYLCASSISGSGYNEQFFGPGTRLTVL.

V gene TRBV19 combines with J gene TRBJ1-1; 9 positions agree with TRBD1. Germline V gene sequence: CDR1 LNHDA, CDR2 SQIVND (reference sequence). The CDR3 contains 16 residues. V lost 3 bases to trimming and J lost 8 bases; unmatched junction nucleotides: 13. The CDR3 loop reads CASSISGLDRGLEAFF. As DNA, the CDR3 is TGTGCCAGTAGTATCTCCGGGTTGGACAGGGGATTGGAAGCTTTCTTT.